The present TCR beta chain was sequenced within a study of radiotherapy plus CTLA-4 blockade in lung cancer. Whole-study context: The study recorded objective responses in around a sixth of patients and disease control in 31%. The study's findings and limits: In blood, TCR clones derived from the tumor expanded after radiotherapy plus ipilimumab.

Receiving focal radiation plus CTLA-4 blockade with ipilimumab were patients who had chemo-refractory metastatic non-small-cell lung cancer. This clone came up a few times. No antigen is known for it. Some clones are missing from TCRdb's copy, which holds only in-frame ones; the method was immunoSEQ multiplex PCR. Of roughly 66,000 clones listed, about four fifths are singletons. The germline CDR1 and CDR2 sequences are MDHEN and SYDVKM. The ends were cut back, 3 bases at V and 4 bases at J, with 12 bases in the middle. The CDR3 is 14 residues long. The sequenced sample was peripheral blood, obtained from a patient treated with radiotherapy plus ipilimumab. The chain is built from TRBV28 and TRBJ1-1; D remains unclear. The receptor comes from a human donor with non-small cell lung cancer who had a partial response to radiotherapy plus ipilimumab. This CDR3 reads CASSFVSGGTEAFF. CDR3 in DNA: TGTGCCAGCAGTTTCGTCTCAGGAGGCACTGAAGCTTTCTTT.